The 9 T cell receptor beta chains presented below share a single source sample, sequenced in a study of CD8+CD57+ T cells in acquired aplastic anemia. The template used for profiling TCR beta VDJ and CDR3 was genomic DNA. TCRdb called the reads again in MiXCR, with one record for every CDR3 protein. This table has about 270,000 distinct CDR3 sequences, around 60% appearing once. The specimen was sorted CD4+, CD8+, or CD8+CD57+ T cells (not recorded which) from PBMCs. The receptor source for this set is a human donor with severe aplastic anemia or a healthy control (not recorded which).

With regard to this clonotype: One junction end does not reproduce the germline sequence, and a read error may be involved. The chain is built from TRBV6-4 and TRBJ2-3; 14 bases fit TRBD2. CDR1 and CDR2 (germline): MRHNA, SNTAGT. The CDR3 sequence is 18 residues long. The CDR3 DNA is TGTGCCGGCAGCCTTGGACTAGCGGGGGGCCTGGGCACAGATACGCAGTATTTT. Protein product: CAGSLGLAGGLGTDTQYF.

CDR3 in DNA: TGCAGTGCTAGAGATCCAGCGGGGGGGCACAATGAGCAGTTCTTC. It translates to CSARDPAGGHNEQFF. This rearrangement joins TRBV20-1 to TRBJ2-1; 10 nucleotides align to TRBD2. V trimming: 0 bases; J trimming: 5 bases; junction bases outside the gene matches: 4. The CDR3 contains 15 residues. The germline gives CDR1 DFQATT, CDR2 SNEGSKA (reference sequence).

This rearrangement joins TRBV15 to TRBJ2-5; tentative D call: TRBD1 (6 bases). Germline V CDR1 and CDR2: LNHNV, YYDKDF (reference sequence). This CDR3 is built from 15 residues. V dropped 0 bases and J dropped 5 bases, with 13 bases sitting between them. CDR3 in amino acids: CATSRDWGQVETQYF. CDR3 nucleotide sequence: TGTGCCACCAGCAGAGACTGGGGGCAGGTGGAGACCCAGTACTTC.

This clonotype appeared many times. The J gene is TRBJ1-2, the V gene TRBV5-1; 9 positions match TRBD1. Germline values: CDR1 SGHRS, CDR2 YFSETQ. With V trimmed by 2 bases and J by 8 bases, 7 bases remained unmatched. The CDR3 totals 14 residues. CDR3 DNA sequence: TGCGCCAGCAGCTTCCCGGGACAGGGTGGAGGCTACACCTTC. This translates into CASSFPGQGGGYTF.

This chain joins TRBV4-3 and TRBJ2-7; 7 nucleotides agree with TRBD1. The germline gives CDR1 LGHNA, CDR2 YSLEER. With V trimmed by 5 bases and J by 3 bases, 7 bases remained unmatched. This CDR3 spans 14 amino acids. The CDR3 sequence: CASSWARDSYEQYF. CDR3 coding DNA: TGCGCCAGCAGCTGGGCGAGGGACAGCTACGAGCAGTACTTC.

In its sample, this clonotype was seen many times. V is TRBV7-2 and J is TRBJ1-2, with D unresolved. The V gene's germline CDR1 is SGHTA and CDR2 FQGNSA. Trimming removed 5 bases at V and 5 bases at J, with 9 bases between. The length of the CDR3 is 12 residues. The DNA for the CDR3 is TGTGCCAGCAGCCCTTACCAATATGGCTACACCTTC. It encodes CASSPYQYGYTF.

The rearrangement uses TRBV25-1 and TRBJ1-1; weak D call: TRBD1 (5 bases). V lost 6 bases to trimming and J lost 8 bases, with 16 bases between them. CDR3 length: 13 amino acids. Germline lookup yields CDR1 MGHDK and CDR2 SYGVNS. CDR3 sequence (DNA): TGTGCCAGCAGAGGAATAGCGTCAGGGGAAGCTTTCTTT. This encodes CASRGIASGEAFF.

The genes are TRBV20-1 and TRBJ2-5, with 9 bases that match TRBD2. Germline-derived CDR1 and CDR2 are DFQATT and SNEGSKA (reference sequence). The CDR3 contains 17 residues. V lost 5 bases to trimming and J lost 5 bases; unmatched junction nucleotides: 18. The CDR3 nucleotides read TGCAGTGCTCCCCGATTTTTATCAGCGGGAGGTTTGGAGACCCAGTACTTC. It is translated as CSAPRFLSAGGLETQYF.

J is TRBJ2-5 and V is TRBV20-1; 12 nucleotides match TRBD2. Germline-derived CDR1 and CDR2 are DFQATT and SNEGSKA (reference sequence). The V gene end was trimmed by 3 bases and the J gene end by 4 bases; junction bases not matched to a gene: 6. CDR3 length: 15 amino acids. The CDR3 loop reads CSASRLAGVGETQYF. Here the CDR3 DNA reads TGCAGTGCTAGTCGACTAGCGGGAGTAGGAGAGACCCAGTACTTC.